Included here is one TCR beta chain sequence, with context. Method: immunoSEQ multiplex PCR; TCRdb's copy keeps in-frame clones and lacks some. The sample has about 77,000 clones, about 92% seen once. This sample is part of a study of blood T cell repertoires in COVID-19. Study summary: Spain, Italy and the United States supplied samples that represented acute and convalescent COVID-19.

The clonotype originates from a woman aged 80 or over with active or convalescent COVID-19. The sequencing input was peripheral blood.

The CDR3 sequence: CASSGGLVQGNEQFF. The CDR3 DNA is TGTGCCAGCAGCGGGGGACTAGTCCAAGGCAATGAGCAGTTCTTC. The rearrangement uses TRBV5-8 and TRBJ2-1; 8 bases are a match to TRBD2. The V and J ends lost 4 bases and 6 bases, in that order; junction bases with no gene match: 9. This CDR3 has 15 amino acids. Germline loops: CDR1 SGHTS, CDR2 YDEGEE. Looking up the rest from reference TRBV5-8 and TRBJ2-1 gives the full variable domain: EAGVTQSPTHLIKTRGQQATLRCSPISGHTSVYWYQQALGLGLQFLLWYDEGEERNRGNFPPRFSGRQFPNYSSELNVNALELEDSALYLCASSGGLVQGNEQFFGPGTRLTVL.